These T cell receptor beta chains were read from a single sample in a study of regulatory T cells in long-lasting Graves disease. One entry per CDR3 protein, called by TCRdb with MiXCR from the multiplex PCR reads. The sample lists roughly 530,000 distinct CDR3 sequences; 15% to 20% were seen once. The same specimen was also included in a second study, on T cells in Graves' hyperthyroidism and ophthalmopathy.

The sample in question was peripheral blood mononuclear cells (PBMCs), obtained at new diagnosis, from a patient treated with antithyroid drugs. All receptors come from a woman aged 35-65 years with Graves disease. Both conserved end residues are part of each CDR3. The order of the fields is clone size, D gene, V gene, J gene, CDR3 protein, CDR3 DNA. The D gene is left open where the match is weak. The size entry is marked missing in some rows and otherwise reads once, few, many or a size class.

clone size: few
D gene: NA
V gene: TRBV27
J gene: TRBJ1-6
CDR3 protein: CASSLPGRSPLHF
CDR3 DNA: TGTGCCAGCAGTCTTCCGGGACGGTCACCCCTCCACTTT

clone size: many
D gene: TRBD1
V gene: TRBV15
J gene: TRBJ2-3
CDR3 protein: CATSRDKDRGQDTQYF
CDR3 DNA: TGTGCCACCAGCAGAGATAAGGACAGGGGGCAGGATACGCAGTATTTT

clone size: many
D gene: NA
V gene: TRBV11-3
J gene: TRBJ2-2
CDR3 protein: CASSHGTANTGELFF
CDR3 DNA: TGTGCCAGCAGTCACGGGACGGCGAACACCGGGGAGCTGTTTTTT

clone size: many
D gene: NA
V gene: TRBV2
J gene: TRBJ1-2
CDR3 protein: CASSASHGYTF
CDR3 DNA: TGTGCCAGCAGTGCGTCCCATGGCTACACCTTC

clone size: NA
D gene: NA
V gene: TRBV10-1
J gene: TRBJ1-1
CDR3 protein: CASSGGTSTEAFF
CDR3 DNA: TGCGCCAGCAGTGGGGGGACGTCCACTGAAGCTTTCTTT

clone size: few
D gene: NA
V gene: TRBV29-1
J gene: TRBJ1-1
CDR3 protein: CSVRNTEAFF
CDR3 DNA: TGCAGCGTTCGCAACACTGAAGCTTTCTTT

clone size: few
D gene: NA
V gene: TRBV10-3
J gene: TRBJ2-3
CDR3 protein: CAGGNTDTQYF
CDR3 DNA: TGTGCCGGGGGTAACACAGATACGCAGTATTTT

clone size: NA
D gene: NA
V gene: TRBV6-1
J gene: TRBJ2-7
CDR3 protein: CASSPEGVYEQYF
CDR3 DNA: TGTGCCAGCAGCCCGGAGGGAGTCTACGAGCAGTACTTC

clone size: many
D gene: TRBD1
V gene: TRBV20-1
J gene: TRBJ1-1
CDR3 protein: CSARDLTGVNTEAFF
CDR3 DNA: TGCAGTGCTAGAGATCTGACAGGGGTGAACACTGAAGCTTTCTTT

clone size: many
D gene: TRBD2
V gene: TRBV5-1
J gene: TRBJ2-7
CDR3 protein: CASSLGGLAGDEQYF
CDR3 DNA: TGCGCCAGCAGCTTGGGGGGACTAGCGGGGGACGAGCAGTACTTC

clone size: once
D gene: NA
V gene: TRBV29-1
J gene: TRBJ2-4
CDR3 protein: CSALKELYQYF
CDR3 DNA: TGCAGCGCCCTAAAAGAATTGTACCAGTACTTC

clone size: NA
D gene: TRBD2
V gene: TRBV7-9
J gene: TRBJ2-3
CDR3 protein: CASSSKRGGDTDAQYF
CDR3 DNA: TGTGCCAGCAGCTCAAAACGGGGGGGAGACACAGATGCGCAGTATTTT

clone size: NA
D gene: NA
V gene: TRBV10-2
J gene: TRBJ1-5
CDR3 protein: CASSESVSNQPQHF
CDR3 DNA: TGCGCCAGCAGTGAGTCTGTGTCAAATCAGCCCCAGCATTTT

clone size: many
D gene: NA
V gene: TRBV11-2
J gene: TRBJ2-7
CDR3 protein: CASSLGTEPSYEQYF
CDR3 DNA: TGTGCCAGCAGCTTAGGAACCGAGCCTTCCTACGAGCAGTACTTC

clone size: many
D gene: TRBD2
V gene: TRBV20-1
J gene: TRBJ2-3
CDR3 protein: CSATSLAGRTDTQYF
CDR3 DNA: TGCAGTGCTACCTCACTAGCGGGGCGCACAGATACGCAGTATTTT

clone size: NA
D gene: NA
V gene: TRBV28
J gene: TRBJ1-1
CDR3 protein: CASRRGGRRDTEAFF
CDR3 DNA: TGTGCCAGCCGAAGGGGAGGCAGGAGGGACACTGAAGCTTTCTTT

clone size: many
D gene: NA
V gene: TRBV18
J gene: TRBJ2-7
CDR3 protein: CASSPDSYEQYF
CDR3 DNA: TGTGCCAGCAGCCCCGACAGCTACGAGCAGTACTTC

clone size: NA
D gene: NA
V gene: TRBV5-4
J gene: TRBJ1-1
CDR3 protein: CASMSREGVNTEAFF
CDR3 DNA: TGTGCCAGCATGAGCAGGGAAGGGGTGAACACTGAAGCTTTCTTT

clone size: many
D gene: TRBD2
V gene: TRBV5-1
J gene: TRBJ2-7
CDR3 protein: CASSIGTSGAYEQYF
CDR3 DNA: TGCGCCAGCAGCATAGGGACTAGCGGGGCCTACGAGCAGTACTTC

clone size: many
D gene: NA
V gene: TRBV2
J gene: TRBJ2-7
CDR3 protein: CASSEERVSSYEQYF
CDR3 DNA: TGTGCCAGCAGTGAAGAACGGGTTAGTTCCTACGAGCAGTACTTC

clone size: NA
D gene: NA
V gene: TRBV5-1
J gene: TRBJ2-5
CDR3 protein: CASRLTGYQETQYF
CDR3 DNA: TGCGCCAGCAGGTTGACAGGTTACCAAGAGACCCAGTACTTC

clone size: many
D gene: NA
V gene: TRBV30
J gene: TRBJ1-5
CDR3 protein: CAWRGQGDNQPQHF
CDR3 DNA: TGTGCCTGGAGAGGGCAGGGCGACAATCAGCCCCAGCATTTT

clone size: few
D gene: NA
V gene: TRBV6-1
J gene: TRBJ2-2
CDR3 protein: CASRGSRNTGELFF
CDR3 DNA: TGTGCCAGCCGAGGGAGCCGAAACACCGGGGAGCTGTTTTTT